The rows below give T cell receptor beta chains drawn from one sample of a study of PD-L1 blockade in urothelial cancer. Sequencing used immunoSEQ multiplex PCR; TCRdb keeps in-frame clones, though not all of them. The repertoire has more than 12,000 clones, around 89% of them found once; the top ten carry approximately 14%. Sequencing was performed on PBMCs, taken around atezolizumab (anti-PD-L1) treatment. These receptors were obtained from a man aged 65 to 85 with urothelial cancer. Both conserved end residues are part of each CDR3. A D gene is named only where the DNA matches it firmly. Some rows have no size entry. The others give once, few or many, or a class for an expanded clone.

v_gene,abundance,j_gene,d_gene,CDR3aa,CDR3nt
TRBV30,.,TRBJ2-5,.,CAWSDGTFVVGGKQETQYF,TGTGCCTGGAGTGATGGGACGTTCGTGGTGGGGGGAAAACAAGAGACCCAGTACTTC
TRBV27,.,TRBJ1-6,.,CASSLWEGGDSPLHF,TGTGCCAGCAGTTTATGGGAGGGAGGGGATTCACCCCTCCACTTT
TRBV28,.,TRBJ2-6,.,CASSLGLGSGANVLTF,TGTGCCAGCAGTTTGGGGCTCGGCTCTGGGGCCAACGTCCTGACTTTC
TRBV11-2,.,TRBJ2-5,TRBD1,CASSSDRETQYF,TGTGCCAGCAGCTCGGACAGGGAGACCCAGTACTTC
TRBV27,.,TRBJ2-3,TRBD1,CASSLGVGTGTDTQYF,TGTGCCAGCAGTTTAGGAGTAGGGACAGGGACCGATACGCAGTATTTT
TRBV6-5,.,TRBJ2-7,TRBD1,CASATGGFSYEQYF,TGTGCCAGCGCTACAGGGGGCTTCTCCTACGAGCAGTACTTC
TRBV9,.,TRBJ1-2,.,CASSVGGGAYYGYTF,TGTGCCAGCAGCGTAGGGGGGGGCGCTTACTATGGCTACACCTTC
TRBV14,.,TRBJ2-7,TRBD2,CASSQDGISGRPLGEQYF,TGTGCCAGCAGCCAAGACGGAATTAGCGGGAGACCCCTAGGCGAGCAGTACTTC
TRBV10-1,.,TRBJ1-2,.,CASSEAVGNYGYTF,TGCGCCAGCAGTGAAGCGGTGGGAAACTATGGCTACACCTTC
TRBV9,.,TRBJ1-6,.,CASSVGDSGDGSPLHF,TGTGCCAGCAGCGTAGGAGATTCAGGGGACGGTTCACCCCTCCACTTT
TRBV7-9,.,TRBJ2-1,.,CASSLSNEQFF,TGTGCCAGCAGCTTATCGAATGAGCAGTTCTTC
TRBV6-1,.,TRBJ1-2,.,CASSDRTAGRFGYGYTF,TGTGCCAGCAGTGACCGGACAGCTGGGCGGTTTGGCTATGGCTACACCTTC
TRBV9,.,TRBJ1-1,.,CASSVGGEGGGTEAFF,TGTGCCAGCAGCGTAGGTGGGGAGGGTGGAGGCACTGAAGCTTTCTTT
TRBV7-9,.,TRBJ2-1,.,CASSLATSHGNEQFF,TGTGCCAGCAGCTTGGCGACTTCCCACGGGAATGAGCAGTTCTTC
TRBV7-2,.,TRBJ2-3,TRBD2,CASSSNLAGVADTQYF,TGTGCCAGCAGCTCGAACCTAGCGGGGGTAGCAGATACGCAGTATTTT
TRBV14,.,TRBJ1-5,.,CASSQWGGQPQHF,TGTGCCAGCAGCCAGTGGGGGGGGCAGCCCCAGCATTTT
TRBV14,once,TRBJ2-7,.,CASSQFQGSLTYEQYF,TGTGCCAGCAGCCAGTTCCAGGGATCCCTGACCTACGAGCAGTACTTC
TRBV7-8,.,TRBJ2-1,TRBD2,CASSFGGGLANEQFF,TGTGCCAGCAGCTTCGGCGGGGGGTTGGCCAATGAGCAGTTCTTC
TRBV6-5,.,TRBJ2-4,.,CASGHGGVGNIQYF,TGTGCCAGCGGACACGGGGGAGTTGGAAACATTCAGTACTTC
TRBV6-1,.,TRBJ1-5,TRBD1,CASSEMVGGLGQPQHF,TGTGCCAGCAGTGAGATGGTAGGGGGCCTTGGTCAGCCCCAGCATTTT
TRBV4-2,.,TRBJ2-3,.,CASRGTDTQYF,TGTGCCAGCCGGGGCACAGATACGCAGTATTTT
TRBV7-9,.,TRBJ2-5,TRBD2,CASSFPTSGEETQYF,TGTGCCAGCAGCTTCCCGACTAGCGGAGAAGAGACCCAGTACTTC
TRBV6-5,few,TRBJ1-6,.,CASSYSGLQYNSPLHF,TGTGCCAGCAGTTACTCGGGACTGCAATATAATTCACCCCTCCACTTT
TRBV7-9,.,TRBJ2-5,TRBD2,CASSDRTSGETQYF,TGTGCCAGCAGTGACCGGACTAGCGGAGAGACCCAGTACTTC
TRBV10-2,.,TRBJ2-5,.,CASSMDTPMGTQYF,TGCGCCAGCAGTATGGACACGCCGATGGGGACCCAGTACTTC
TRBV7-9,few,TRBJ1-3,.,CASSTYAISGNTIYF,TGTGCCAGCAGCACCTATGCCATCTCTGGAAACACCATATATTTT
TRBV7-2,.,TRBJ1-6,TRBD1,CASRPGTGGSSPLHF,TGTGCCAGCCGACCCGGGACAGGGGGCAGTTCACCCCTCCACTTT
TRBV14,.,TRBJ1-1,.,CASSHGGATEAFF,TGTGCCAGCAGCCATGGGGGGGCCACTGAAGCTTTCTTT
TRBV5-6,.,TRBJ2-5,TRBD1,CASSSGQGSRETQYF,TGTGCCAGCAGTTCCGGACAGGGAAGTCGGGAGACCCAGTACTTC
TRBV6-5,.,TRBJ1-2,TRBD1,CASSYDRGYGYTF,TGTGCCAGCAGTTACGACAGGGGCTATGGCTACACCTTC
TRBV28,once,TRBJ2-7,.,CASRTRTVSYEQYF,TGTGCCAGCAGGACCAGGACAGTCTCCTACGAGCAGTACTTC
TRBV27,.,TRBJ2-7,TRBD1,CASSVDRGREQYF,TGTGCCAGCAGTGTCGACAGGGGGCGCGAGCAGTACTTC
TRBV14,.,TRBJ1-4,TRBD1,CASSQLAGRGVTNEKLFF,TGTGCCAGCAGCCAACTTGCGGGCAGGGGGGTTACTAATGAAAAACTGTTTTTT
TRBV18,.,TRBJ1-1,TRBD1,CASSPGQGLIEAFF,TGTGCCAGCTCACCCGGACAGGGGCTAATTGAAGCTTTCTTT
TRBV7-8,.,TRBJ2-7,.,CASSPPEGSLSEQYF,TGTGCCAGCAGCCCGCCGGAGGGGTCCCTCTCAGAGCAGTACTTC
TRBV27,few,TRBJ2-2,.,CASASTGAGELFF,TGTGCCAGCGCGTCCACGGGTGCCGGGGAGCTGTTTTTT
TRBV7-9,few,TRBJ1-2,.,CASSSRGYGANYGYTF,TGTGCCAGCAGCAGTCGAGGGTACGGTGCTAACTATGGCTACACCTTC
TRBV2,.,TRBJ2-7,TRBD1,CASREWWQEQGRDEQYF,TGTGCCAGCAGGGAATGGTGGCAGGAACAGGGGCGCGACGAGCAGTACTTC
TRBV6-1,.,TRBJ1-2,TRBD1,CASSEFWTGYGYTF,TGTGCCAGCAGTGAATTTTGGACAGGGTATGGCTACACCTTC
TRBV2,.,TRBJ2-7,.,CASRRQLGARYEQYF,TGTGCCAGCAGGAGACAACTTGGGGCGCGATACGAGCAGTACTTC
TRBV19,.,TRBJ1-5,.,CASSLGGPNQPQHF,TGTGCCAGTAGTTTGGGGGGGCCCAATCAGCCCCAGCATTTT
TRBV7-7,.,TRBJ2-5,.,CASSNNPTETQYF,TGTGCCAGCAGCAACAATCCAACAGAGACCCAGTACTTC
TRBV27,.,TRBJ2-7,TRBD1,CASSWGTGYYEQYF,TGTGCCAGCAGTTGGGGGACAGGATACTACGAGCAGTACTTC
TRBV12-5,few,TRBJ1-6,.,CASGLGTSWDSPLHF,TGTGCTAGTGGTTTGGGGACTAGTTGGGATTCACCCCTCCACTTT
TRBV27,.,TRBJ1-5,.,CASRRGGRDSNQPQHF,TGTGCCAGCCGAAGGGGAGGGCGTGATAGCAATCAGCCCCAGCATTTT
TRBV6-5,.,TRBJ2-3,TRBD2,CASSYSRGLAGDTQYF,TGTGCCAGCAGTTACTCGAGAGGGCTAGCGGGGGATACGCAGTATTTT
TRBV7-6,.,TRBJ2-7,TRBD2,CASSLRVDLGLAFGEQYF,TGTGCCAGCAGCCTGAGGGTTGATCTAGGACTAGCATTTGGTGAGCAGTACTTC
TRBV7-9,.,TRBJ1-4,.,CASSPGGGRENEKLFF,TGTGCCAGCAGCCCGGGGGGAGGCCGGGAGAATGAAAAACTGTTTTTT
TRBV5-4,.,TRBJ2-5,.,CASSSSLGETQYF,TGTGCCAGCAGCTCGAGCCTCGGGGAGACCCAGTACTTC
TRBV4-2,.,TRBJ2-1,TRBD2,CASSPQALAGRVDEQFF,TGTGCCAGCAGCCCACAGGCCCTAGCGGGGAGGGTAGATGAGCAGTTCTTC
TRBV2,.,TRBJ1-2,.,CASQLIRGNYGYTF,TGTGCCAGCCAGCTTATAAGGGGAAACTATGGCTACACCTTC
TRBV5-1,.,TRBJ1-3,.,CASSPGQVSGNTIYF,TGCGCCAGCAGCCCGGGACAAGTTTCTGGAAACACCATATATTTT
TRBV19,once,TRBJ1-6,TRBD1,CASTQGWNSPLHF,TGTGCCAGTACACAGGGGTGGAATTCACCCCTCCACTTT
TRBV5-1,.,TRBJ2-1,.,CASSGGAVNEQFF,TGCGCCAGCAGCGGGGGGGCCGTTAATGAGCAGTTCTTC
TRBV4-1,few,TRBJ1-5,.,CASSQDHRGMVQPQHF,TGCGCCAGCAGCCAAGATCACCGGGGGATGGTGCAGCCCCAGCATTTT
TRBV6-4,.,TRBJ2-7,.,CASSDDQTGGGSYEQYF,TGTGCCAGCAGTGACGACCAAACAGGGGGGGGGTCCTACGAGCAGTACTTC
TRBV21-1,.,TRBJ2-1,.,CASSTMNPSVNEQFF,TGTGCCAGCAGCACTATGAATCCTAGCGTGAATGAGCAGTTCTTC